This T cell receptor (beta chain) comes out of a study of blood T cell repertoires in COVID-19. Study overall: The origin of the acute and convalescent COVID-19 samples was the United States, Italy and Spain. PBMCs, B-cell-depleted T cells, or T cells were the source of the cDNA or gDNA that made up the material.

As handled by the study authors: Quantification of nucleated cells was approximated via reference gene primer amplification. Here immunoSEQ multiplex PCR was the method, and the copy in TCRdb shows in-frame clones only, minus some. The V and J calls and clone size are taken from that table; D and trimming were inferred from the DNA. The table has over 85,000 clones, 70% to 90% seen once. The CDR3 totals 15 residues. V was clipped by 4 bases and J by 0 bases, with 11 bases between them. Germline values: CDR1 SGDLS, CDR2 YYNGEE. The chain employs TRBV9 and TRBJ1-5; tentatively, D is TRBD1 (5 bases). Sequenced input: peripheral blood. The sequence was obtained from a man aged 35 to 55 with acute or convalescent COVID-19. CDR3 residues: CASSPDSYSNQPQHF. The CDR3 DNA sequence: TGTGCCAGCAGCCCCGACAGCTATAGCAATCAGCCCCAGCATTTT.